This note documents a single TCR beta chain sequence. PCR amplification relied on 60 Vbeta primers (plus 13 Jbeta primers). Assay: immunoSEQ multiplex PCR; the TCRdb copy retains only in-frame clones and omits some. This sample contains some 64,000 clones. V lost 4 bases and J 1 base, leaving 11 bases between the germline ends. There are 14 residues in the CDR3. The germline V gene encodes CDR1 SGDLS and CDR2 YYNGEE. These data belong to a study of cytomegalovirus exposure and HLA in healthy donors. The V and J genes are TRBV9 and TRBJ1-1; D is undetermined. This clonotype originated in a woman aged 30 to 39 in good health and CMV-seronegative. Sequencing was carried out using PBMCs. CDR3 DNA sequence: TGTGCCAGCAGCCCTTTCCGGGAGAACACTGAAGCTTTCTTT. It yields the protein CASSPFRENTEAFF. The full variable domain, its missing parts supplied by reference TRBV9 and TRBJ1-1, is DSGVTQTPKHLITATGQRVTLRCSPRSGDLSVYWYQQSLDQGLQFLIQYYNGEERAKGNILERFSAQQFPDLHSELNLSSLELGDSALYFCASSPFRENTEAFFGQGTRLTVV.